This passage covers 22 T cell receptor beta chains from one sample sequenced in a study of PD-L1 blockade in urothelial cancer. Measured with immunoSEQ multiplex PCR; TCRdb has only the in-frame clones, and not every one. This sample has around 40,000 clones, with roughly 86% found just once. Time point noted: peripheral blood 6 weeks after treatment start. The sample consisted of PBMCs, taken around atezolizumab (anti-PD-L1) treatment. These receptor sequences come from a man aged 60-69 years with urothelial cancer.

This sequence joins TRBV29-1 and TRBJ1-5; D is perhaps TRBD1 (5 bases). Trimming took off 6 bases at V and 4 bases at J, with 19 bases between the two ends. CDR3 length: 15 amino acids. Germline values: CDR1 SQVTM, CDR2 ANQGSEA. CDR3: CSVSEGARANQPQHF. The CDR3 coding sequence is TGCAGCGTCTCTGAAGGGGCCAGGGCGAATCAGCCCCAGCATTTT.

This chain joins TRBV11-3 and TRBJ2-1, with TRBD2 identical over 10 bases. This CDR3 is built from 18 residues. Germline V gives CDR1 SGHNT, CDR2 YENEEA. V dropped 1 base and J dropped 9; count of bases not matched to a gene: 15. The CDR3: CASSLAASGTSAEGEQFF. DNA of the CDR3: TGTGCCAGCAGCTTAGCCGCCTCCGGGACTAGCGCAGAGGGTGAGCAGTTCTTC.

The rearrangement joins TRBV2 to TRBJ2-1; D remains unclear. Per the germline V gene, CDR1 is SNHLY and CDR2 is FYNNEI. This CDR3 is 13 amino acids long. The ends were cut back, 6 bases at V and 9 bases at J, with 15 bases in the middle. CDR3 nucleotide sequence: TGTGCCAGCAGCCTCGGCGGCACCTTTGAGCAGTTCTTC. Translation: CASSLGGTFEQFF.

This chain joins TRBV10-3 and TRBJ2-1; TRBD1 is a possible D gene (5 bases). CDR3 length: 12 amino acids. Per germline, CDR1 ENHRY and CDR2 SYGVKD. The V end was cut by 2 bases, the J end by 10 bases, with 9 bases between. This CDR3 reads CAISEGQGEQFF. The DNA for the CDR3 is TGTGCCATCAGTGAGGGGCAGGGCGAGCAGTTCTTC.

This chain uses TRBV27 with TRBJ1-2; 7 bases line up with TRBD1. This CDR3 region has 13 residues. From germline, CDR1 is MNHEY and CDR2 SMNVEV (reference sequence). Trimming cost V 6 bases and J 6 bases; bases outside gene matches: 7. The CDR3 DNA reads as TGTGCCAGCAGGCCGACAGGGAGTAATGGCTACACCTTC. It is translated as CASRPTGSNGYTF.

The chain links TRBV5-8 to TRBJ1-2; D is possibly TRBD1 (5 bases). From germline, CDR1 is SGHTS and CDR2 YDEGEE. Trimming took off 0 bases at V and 6 bases at J, with 18 bases between the two ends. The CDR3 has 16 amino acids. The CDR3 DNA reads TGTGCCAGCAGCTTGGCGCCGGTGCTAGGACACGATGGCTACACCTTC. Encoded protein: CASSLAPVLGHDGYTF.

This clone was detected once. The chain couples TRBV7-9 to TRBJ2-3; no firm D call. CDR3 length equals 12 residues. The V gene lost 1 base and the J gene lost 6 bases, with 5 bases spanning the gap. Germline-derived CDR1 and CDR2 are SEHNR and FQNEAQ (reference sequence). The chain's CDR3 is CASSLVMDTQYF. CDR3 DNA sequence: TGTGCCAGCAGCTTAGTTATGGATACGCAGTATTTT.

This clone came up once. The genes are TRBV4-2 and TRBJ2-2; 8 positions agree with TRBD1. In germline, CDR1 is LGHNA, CDR2 YNFKEQ. The CDR3 is made up of 16 amino acids. V shed 5 bases and J 1 base; nucleotides not matched to a gene: 6. The CDR3 nucleotides read TGTGCCAGCAGCACCTCCGGGACAGGGAACACCGGGGAGCTGTTTTTT. Its translation is CASSTSGTGNTGELFF.

This clone occurred a few times. J is TRBJ2-7 and V is TRBV4-3; 8 bases are shared with TRBD2. V shed 4 bases, J shed 2 bases, and the junction held 10 bases outside the gene matches. CDR1 is LGHNA and CDR2 is YSLEER in the germline V gene. This CDR3 region has 16 residues. CDR3 region: CASSRVAGLNPYEQYF. DNA for the CDR3: TGCGCCAGCAGCCGAGTAGCGGGGCTAAACCCCTACGAGCAGTACTTC.

The chain recombines TRBV18 with TRBJ2-4; 7 nucleotides line up with TRBD1. The J segment lost 11 bases and the V segment lost 3 bases, leaving 7 bases of the junction unmatched. CDR3 length equals 13 residues. Germline V lookup: CDR1 KGHSH, CDR2 LQKENI. The CDR3 DNA is TGTGCCAGCTCACCCAACACAGGGGTAGTTCAGTACTTC. Translation: CASSPNTGVVQYF.

The chain joins TRBV28 to TRBJ1-1; D gene uncertain. The CDR3 has 14 amino acids. The ends were cut back, 7 bases at V and 2 bases at J, with 14 bases in the middle. Germline V lookup: CDR1 MDHEN, CDR2 SYDVKM. CDR3 residues: CASTPRFLNTEAFF. DNA for the CDR3: TGTGCCAGCACCCCTCGATTCCTAAACACTGAAGCTTTCTTT.

In its sample, this clone was seen once. The gene calls are TRBV5-1 and TRBJ1-4; 7 bases are a match to TRBD1. Germline V gene data show CDR1 as SGHRS and CDR2 as YFSETQ. CDR3 size: 18 residues. The V segment lost 4 bases and the J segment 1 base; nucleotides outside the gene matches: 13. CDR3 region: CASSPLQTGLGTNEKLFF. The CDR3 bases are TGCGCCAGCAGCCCCCTCCAGACAGGGTTAGGAACTAATGAAAAACTGTTTTTT.

The genes are TRBV30 and TRBJ1-5; the match to TRBD1 covers 7 bases. Trimming removed 0 bases from V and 0 bases from J; junction bases left unmatched: 5. CDR3 length equals 16 residues. The V gene's germline CDR1 is GTSNPN and CDR2 SVGIG (reference sequence). CDR3 DNA: TGTGCCTGGAGTGTAGGGACAGCGTATAGCAATCAGCCCCAGCATTTT. It yields the protein CAWSVGTAYSNQPQHF.

This clone came up a few times. This chain connects TRBV18 to TRBJ1-2; TRBD1 aligns across 8 bases. Germline CDR1 KGHSH, CDR2 LQKENI. V lost 6 bases, J lost 4 bases, and 10 bases stayed unmatched. This CDR3 is built from 15 residues. The CDR3 spells CASSPDREPGYGYTF. DNA for the CDR3: TGTGCCAGCTCCCCGGACAGGGAGCCCGGCTATGGCTACACCTTC.

J is TRBJ1-1 and V is TRBV2; TRBD1 aligns across 7 bases. V shed 4 bases and J 1 base; nucleotides not matched to a gene: 3. Looked up from germline, CDR1 is SNHLY and CDR2 is FYNNEI. The length of the CDR3 is 14 residues. The CDR3 region has the DNA TGTGCCAGCAGTGTGGGACAGTCGAACACTGAAGCTTTCTTT. It yields the protein CASSVGQSNTEAFF.

The gene calls are TRBV11-2 and TRBJ2-3; no clear D. Trimming pared 2 bases from V and 3 bases from J, leaving 9 bases between. The CDR3 loop spans 14 amino acids. The germline CDR1 and CDR2 sequences are SGHAT and FQNNGV. In DNA, the CDR3 is TGTGCCAGCAGCTTAACGTCGGTTACAGATACGCAGTATTTT. Translation: CASSLTSVTDTQYF. Looking up the rest from reference TRBV11-2 and TRBJ2-3 gives the full variable domain: EAGVAQSPRYKIIEKRQSVAFWCNPISGHATLYWYQQILGQGPKLLIQFQNNGVVDDSQLPKDRFSAERLKGVDSTLKIQPAKLEDSAVYLCASSLTSVTDTQYFGPGTRLTVL.

The chain joins TRBV29-1 to TRBJ1-2; 7 bases match TRBD1. Germline V gene lookup returns CDR1 SQVTM and CDR2 ANQGSEA. V was clipped by 4 bases and J by 1 base; unmatched bases: 6. This CDR3 region has 14 residues. CDR3 loop: CSVVATGFNYGYTF. The CDR3 nucleotides are TGCAGCGTTGTTGCGACAGGGTTTAACTATGGCTACACCTTC.

V is TRBV30 and J is TRBJ2-7, with 11 bases matching TRBD2. This CDR3 is 16 amino acids long. CDR1 is GTSNPN, CDR2 SVGIG, per germline (reference sequence). The junction had 9 bases not matched to a gene; V was cut back by 0 bases and J by 5 bases. This chain's CDR3 is CAWSVRPLAGGHEQYF. CDR3 coding DNA: TGTGCCTGGAGTGTACGCCCCTTAGCGGGAGGGCACGAGCAGTACTTC.

This chain connects TRBV5-4 to TRBJ2-7; maybe TRBD1 (6 bases). Between the trimmed V and J ends, which lost 3 bases and 5 bases, there was a span of 15 bases. CDR1 is SGHNT and CDR2 is YYREEE in the germline V gene (reference sequence). This CDR3 comprises 14 residues. Here the CDR3 reads CASSWGHFTHEQYF. Here the CDR3 DNA reads TGTGCCAGCAGCTGGGGACACTTCACCCACGAGCAGTACTTC.

V is TRBV5-4 and J is TRBJ2-3; 7 nucleotides match TRBD1. The CDR3 runs to 16 residues. The V segment lost 4 bases and the J segment 4 bases; nucleotides outside the gene matches: 12. The germline CDR1 and CDR2 sequences are SGHNT and YYREEE (reference sequence). Here the CDR3 DNA reads TGTGCCAGCAGCCAATACAGGGGCAGCACAGCAGATACGCAGTATTTT. As protein: CASSQYRGSTADTQYF. The full variable domain, rest sourced from reference TRBV5-4 and TRBJ2-3, is ETGVTQSPTHLIKTRGQQVTLRCSSQSGHNTVSWYQQALGQGPQFIFQYYREEENGRGNFPPRFSGLQFPNYSSELNVNALELDDSALYLCASSQYRGSTADTQYFGPGTRLTVL.

CDR3 protein: CAISEQGGGQPQHF. Written as DNA, the CDR3 is TGTGCCATCAGTGAACAGGGTGGGGGTCAGCCCCAGCATTTT. The genes are TRBV10-3 and TRBJ1-5; D may be TRBD1 (6 bases). Per germline, CDR1 ENHRY and CDR2 SYGVKD. Trimming stripped 3 bases from V and 6 bases from J, with 12 bases between. This CDR3 has 14 amino acids.

This sequence joins TRBV6-4 and TRBJ2-3; 8 bases agree with TRBD1. The CDR3 has 14 residues. V shed 4 bases, J shed 5 bases, and the junction held 5 bases outside the gene matches. Germline CDR1 is MRHNA and CDR2 is SNTAGT. The CDR3 sequence: CASSVDRAIDTQYF. CDR3 nucleotides: TGTGCCAGCAGTGTGGACAGGGCGATAGATACGCAGTATTTT.